The clone carrying this T cell receptor beta chain was picked up many times. Its cognate antigen is unknown. This sample was taken from a study of breast tumors, draining lymph nodes, adjacent tissues. Axillary draining lymph nodes of breast cancer patients supplied the node samples. General study points: Tumor repertoires ranked between lymph nodes and nontumor tissue in diversity, with V and J gene preferences. The lymph node origin of tumor T cells was framed as consistent with a hypothesis, not demonstrated. The data were judged consistent with most tumor T cells coming from lymph node and expanding in tumor.

The CDR3 covers 12 residues. V was shortened by 6 bases and J by 9 bases, with 12 bases between the two germline ends. TCRdb re-called the multiplex PCR reads with MiXCR, one entry per CDR3 protein. The data show about 230,000 distinct CDR3 sequences, around 32% seen once. The receptor was derived from a female donor with breast cancer. Some clones in this sample may be carry-over from other donors' samples. Sequenced input: axillary lymph node tissue. The J gene is TRBJ2-1, the V gene TRBV12-3 or TRBV12-4; unclear D gene. CDR3 loop: CASSPFGVEQFF. DNA of the CDR3: TGTGCCAGCAGCCCTTTTGGGGTTGAGCAGTTCTTC.